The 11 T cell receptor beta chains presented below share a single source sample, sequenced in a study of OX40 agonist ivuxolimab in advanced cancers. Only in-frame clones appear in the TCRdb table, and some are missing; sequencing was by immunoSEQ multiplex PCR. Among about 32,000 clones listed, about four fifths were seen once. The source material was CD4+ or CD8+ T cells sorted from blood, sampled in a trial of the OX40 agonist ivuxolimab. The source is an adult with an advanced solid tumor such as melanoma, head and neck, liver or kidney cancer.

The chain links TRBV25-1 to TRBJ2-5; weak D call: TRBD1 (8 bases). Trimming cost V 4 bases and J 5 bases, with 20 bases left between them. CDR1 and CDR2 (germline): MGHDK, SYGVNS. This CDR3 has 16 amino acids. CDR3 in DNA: TGTGCCAGCAGTGGATCCCGGACAGGGAGGGCGGAGACCCAGTACTTC. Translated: CASSGSRTGRAETQYF. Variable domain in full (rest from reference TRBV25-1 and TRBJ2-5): EADIYQTPRYLVIGTGKKITLECSQTMGHDKMYWYQQDPGMELHLIHYSYGVNSTEKGDLSSESTVSRIRTEHFPLTLESARPSHTSQYLCASSGSRTGRAETQYFGPGTRLLVL.

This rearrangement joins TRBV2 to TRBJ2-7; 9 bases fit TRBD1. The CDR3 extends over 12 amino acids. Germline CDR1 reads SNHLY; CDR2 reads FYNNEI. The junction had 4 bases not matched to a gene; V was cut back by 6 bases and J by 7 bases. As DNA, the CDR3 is TGTGCCAGCAGGGAGACAGGGGGAGAGCAGTACTTC. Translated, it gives CASRETGGEQYF. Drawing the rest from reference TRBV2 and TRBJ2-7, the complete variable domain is EPEVTQTPSHQVTQMGQEVILRCVPISNHLYFYWYRQILGQKVEFLVSFYNNEISEKSEIFDDQFSVERPDGSNFTLKIRSTKLEDSAMYFCASRETGGEQYFGPGTRLTVT.

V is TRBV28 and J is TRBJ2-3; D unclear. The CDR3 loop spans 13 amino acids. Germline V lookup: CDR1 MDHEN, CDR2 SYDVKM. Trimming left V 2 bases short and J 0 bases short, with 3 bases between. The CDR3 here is CASSLPSTDTQYF. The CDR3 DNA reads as TGTGCCAGCAGTTTACCTAGCACAGATACGCAGTATTTT.

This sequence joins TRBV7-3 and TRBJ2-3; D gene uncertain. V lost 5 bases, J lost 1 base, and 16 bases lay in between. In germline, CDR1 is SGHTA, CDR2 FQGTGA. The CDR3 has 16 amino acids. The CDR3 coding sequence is TGTGCCAGCAGCCCCGGTAAAAATACCCGCACAGATACGCAGTATTTT. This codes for CASSPGKNTRTDTQYF.

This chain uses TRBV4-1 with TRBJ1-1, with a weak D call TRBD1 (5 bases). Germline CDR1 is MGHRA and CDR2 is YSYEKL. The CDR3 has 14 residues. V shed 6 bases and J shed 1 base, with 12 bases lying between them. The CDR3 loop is CASRSLRGNTEAFF. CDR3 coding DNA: TGCGCCAGCAGAAGTTTGAGGGGGAACACTGAAGCTTTCTTT.

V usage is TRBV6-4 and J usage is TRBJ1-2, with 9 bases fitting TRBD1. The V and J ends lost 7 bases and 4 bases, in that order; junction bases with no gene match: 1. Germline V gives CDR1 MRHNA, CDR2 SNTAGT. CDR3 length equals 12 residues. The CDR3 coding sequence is TGTGCCAGCAAGACAGGGGGCTATGGCTACACCTTC. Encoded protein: CASKTGGYGYTF.

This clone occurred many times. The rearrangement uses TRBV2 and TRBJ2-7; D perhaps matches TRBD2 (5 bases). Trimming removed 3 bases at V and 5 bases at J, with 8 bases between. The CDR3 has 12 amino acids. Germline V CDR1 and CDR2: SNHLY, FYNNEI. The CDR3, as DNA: TGTGCCAGCAGTGACGAGGGAAACGAGCAGTACTTC. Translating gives CASSDEGNEQYF.

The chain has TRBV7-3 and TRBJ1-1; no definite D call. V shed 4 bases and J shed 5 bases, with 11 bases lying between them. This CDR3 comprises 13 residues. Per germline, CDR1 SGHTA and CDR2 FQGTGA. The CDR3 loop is CASSSQAGTEAFF. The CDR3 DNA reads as TGTGCCAGCAGCTCTCAGGCGGGGACTGAAGCTTTCTTT.

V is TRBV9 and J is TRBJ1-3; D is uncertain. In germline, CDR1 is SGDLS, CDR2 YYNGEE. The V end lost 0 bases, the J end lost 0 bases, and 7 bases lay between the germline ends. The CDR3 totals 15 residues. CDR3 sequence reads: CASSVGMDSGNTIYF. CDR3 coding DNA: TGTGCCAGCAGCGTAGGGATGGACTCTGGAAACACCATATATTTT.

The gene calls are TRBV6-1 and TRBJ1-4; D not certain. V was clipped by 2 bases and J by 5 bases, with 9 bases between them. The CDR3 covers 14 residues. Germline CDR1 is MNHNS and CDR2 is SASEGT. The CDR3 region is CASSENPENEKLFF. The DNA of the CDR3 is TGTGCCAGCAGTGAAAATCCAGAGAATGAAAAACTGTTTTTT.

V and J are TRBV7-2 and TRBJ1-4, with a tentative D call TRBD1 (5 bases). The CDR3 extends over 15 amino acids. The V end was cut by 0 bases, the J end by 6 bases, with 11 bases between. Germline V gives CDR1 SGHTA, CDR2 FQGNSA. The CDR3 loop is CASSLAGAGDEKLFF. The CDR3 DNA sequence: TGTGCCAGCAGCTTAGCAGGGGCTGGAGATGAAAAACTGTTTTTT.